The 2 T cell receptor beta chains reported below all come from one sample, sequenced in a study of blood T cell repertoires in COVID-19. Libraries were prepared by immunoSEQ multiplex PCR; TCRdb keeps only in-frame clonotypes and omits some of them. The top ten hold 15% to 18% of the sample, which has roughly 59,000 clones, about 81% seen once. Material: peripheral blood. These receptor sequences come from an elderly man with acute or convalescent COVID-19.

The chain recombines TRBV28 with TRBJ2-7, with D possibly being TRBD1 (6 bases). CDR1 MDHEN and CDR2 SYDVKM come from the germline V gene. Trimming cost V 5 bases and J 0 bases, with 11 bases left between them. This CDR3 is built from 14 residues. CDR3: CASSTGTTSYEQYF. DNA for the CDR3: TGTGCCAGCAGTACCGGGACAACCTCCTACGAGCAGTACTTC. The whole variable domain, remainder taken from reference TRBV28 and TRBJ2-7, is DVKVTQSSRYLVKRTGEKVFLECVQDMDHENMFWYRQDPGLGLRLIYFSYDVKMKEKGDIPEGYSVSREKKERFSLILESASTNQTSMYLCASSTGTTSYEQYFGPGTRLTVT.

The chain links TRBV30 to TRBJ1-4, with D unclear. Deletions cut 4 bases from V and 3 bases from J, with 9 bases between. Germline CDR1 is GTSNPN and CDR2 is SVGIG (reference sequence). The CDR3 has 13 residues. CDR3 loop: CAWNSQSNEKLFF. In DNA, the CDR3 is TGTGCCTGGAATTCACAGTCTAATGAAAAACTGTTTTTT.